Below, 30 T cell receptor beta chains from the same sample are listed, as sequenced in a study of CXCR3-negative and CXCR3-positive naive CD8 T cells. Points from the study as a whole: More hydrophobic TRB CDR3s occurred in CXCR3-positive than in CXCR3-negative naive cells.

Their antigen targets remain unknown. 5' RACE with UMI labels generated the TRB cDNA libraries. TCRdb reprocessed the 5' RACE reads; each CDR3 protein has one entry and no DNA is given. Its table records approximately 6,900 distinct CDR3 sequences. Sequenced: naive CXCR3+ CD8+ T cells from blood. Noted subset: CD45RO-CCR7+CD27+CD95- naive CD8+ T cells expressing CXCR3 (TNR3+). The receptor set was obtained from a human donor in good health. Some clones in this sample may be carry-over from other donors' samples.

The gene calls are TRBV29-1 and TRBJ2-6; TCRdb indicates TRBD1, and absent DNA this call remains unverified. CDR1 and CDR2 from the germline V gene are SQVTM and ANQGSEA. This CDR3 comprises 14 residues. CDR3 amino acids: CSAGGARGANVLTF.

This clonotype shows up as medium-sized (0.01 to 0.1%) by frequency. The V gene is TRBV20-1, the J gene TRBJ1-1; TCRdb's D gene call, TRBD1, goes unchecked for lack of DNA. The CDR3 is 13 residues long. Germline assignment: CDR1 DFQATT and CDR2 SNEGSKA (reference sequence). CDR3: CSARDRGLTEAFF.

CDR3: CASSSPNSGGRNEQFF. The chain couples TRBV28 to TRBJ2-1; the D call of TRBD1 rests on TCRdb alone, since no DNA is present to check it. Germline V gene data show CDR1 as MDHEN and CDR2 as SYDVKM. The CDR3 length is 16 residues.

The chain uses TRBV11-1 and TRBJ2-2; the D call of TRBD2 rests on TCRdb alone, since no DNA is present to check it. CDR1 is SGHAT and CDR2 is FQDESV in the germline V gene (reference sequence). The CDR3 runs 15 residues. The CDR3 reads CASSLHATSTGELFF.

This chain joins TRBV27 and TRBJ2-7; TCRdb reports TRBD2, a call that lacks DNA to check it against. The germline CDR1 and CDR2 sequences are MNHEY and SMNVEV (reference sequence). This CDR3 comprises 13 residues. Here the CDR3 reads CASSFGGIYEQYF.

The J gene is TRBJ1-1, the V gene TRBV7-9. The CDR3 has 15 residues. Looked up from germline, CDR1 is SEHNR and CDR2 is FQNEAQ (reference sequence). Here the CDR3 reads CASSFLGRAGTEAFF.

V usage is TRBV27 and J usage is TRBJ1-1; TCRdb calls TRBD1, which cannot be checked without DNA. There are 15 residues in the CDR3. Germline CDR1 reads MNHEY; CDR2 reads SMNVEV (reference sequence). CDR3 protein: CASSLTGGLNTEAFF.

According to its frequency, this clonotype is medium-sized. The V call is TRBV7-2, the J call TRBJ2-1; checking the TCRdb D call of TRBD2 is not possible without DNA. The CDR3 has 17 amino acids. Germline V gives CDR1 SGHTA, CDR2 FQGNSA. CDR3 residues: CASSLPRDYPTYNEQFF.

J is TRBJ2-1 and V is TRBV6-2 or TRBV6-3; TCRdb's assignment of TRBD1 cannot be checked, as there is no DNA. In germline, CDR1 is MNHEY, CDR2 SVGEGT. This CDR3 contains 13 residues. CDR3 in amino acids: CASTPTRGAEQFF.

This sequence joins TRBV6-5 and TRBJ2-1; without DNA, the TCRdb call of TRBD2 cannot be checked. This CDR3 contains 15 residues. Germline V gene lookup returns CDR1 MNHEY and CDR2 SVGAGI. CDR3 amino acids: CASSGFLGRGNEQFF.

The chain combines TRBV20-1 with TRBJ2-2; TCRdb proposes TRBD2, but this gene call is untestable without DNA. CDR1 and CDR2 from the germline V gene are DFQATT and SNEGSKA (reference sequence). This CDR3 is built from 14 residues. The CDR3 loop is CIAHGLANTGELFF.

The rearrangement uses TRBV6-1 and TRBJ2-6. The germline V gene has CDR1 MNHNS and CDR2 SASEGT. The CDR3 sequence is 16 residues long. CDR3 sequence: CASSEVGWTGANVLTF.

V gene TRBV29-1 combines with J gene TRBJ2-1. The CDR3 is 13 residues long. Germline V lookup: CDR1 SQVTM, CDR2 ANQGSEA. CDR3 protein: CSVDLSSYNEQFF.

In terms of frequency, this clonotype is medium-sized. The chain joins TRBV4-1 to TRBJ1-5; the TRBD1 assignment by TCRdb is unverifiable without DNA. CDR1 is MGHRA, CDR2 YSYEKL, per germline. The CDR3 covers 17 residues. The CDR3 protein is CASSQLGTGGRNQPQHF.

The chain recombines TRBV5-1 with TRBJ2-6; TCRdb lists TRBD1, though no DNA is available to test this call. The CDR3 runs to 17 residues. CDR1 is SGHRS and CDR2 is YFSETQ in the germline V gene. The CDR3 sequence: CASSLEGAAAGANVLTF.

According to its frequency, this clonotype is medium-sized. This sequence joins TRBV11-2 and TRBJ2-3; as DNA is missing, the TRBD1 call by TCRdb cannot be tested. Germline V gives CDR1 SGHAT, CDR2 FQNNGV. The CDR3 length is 14 residues. The CDR3 protein is CASSLTGRVDTQYF.

The rearrangement uses TRBV7-2 and TRBJ1-1. The germline gives CDR1 SGHTA, CDR2 FQGNSA. The length of the CDR3 is 13 residues. Here the CDR3 reads CASSDGSGTEAFF.

Measured by frequency, this clonotype is medium-sized (0.01 to 0.1%). This rearrangement joins TRBV4-2 to TRBJ1-1; the D call from TCRdb, TRBD1, cannot be confirmed without DNA. The CDR3 covers 13 residues. Germline V gene data show CDR1 as LGHNA and CDR2 as YNFKEQ. The CDR3 loop is CASSQEGQVEAFF.

This clonotype is deemed medium-sized (0.01 to 0.1%) by its frequency. This rearrangement joins TRBV3-1 to TRBJ1-4; TCRdb gives TRBD1 as the D gene, but with no DNA this cannot be confirmed. The CDR3 totals 14 residues. The germline CDR1 and CDR2 sequences are LGHDT and YNNKEL (reference sequence). The CDR3 here is CASSPPSTNEKLFF.

The rearrangement links TRBV2 to TRBJ2-7; there is no DNA to check the TCRdb D call of TRBD1. The V gene's germline CDR1 is SNHLY and CDR2 FYNNEI. The CDR3 is 15 amino acids. CDR3 in amino acids: CASRPWDRGKYEQYF. Complete variable domain (other parts from reference TRBV2 and TRBJ2-7): EPEVTQTPSHQVTQMGQEVILRCVPISNHLYFYWYRQILGQKVEFLVSFYNNEISEKSEIFDDQFSVERPDGSNFTLKIRSTKLEDSAMYFCASRPWDRGKYEQYFGPGTRLTVT.

The chain couples TRBV27 to TRBJ2-7; TCRdb's D call, TRBD2, is unchecked because there is no DNA. The CDR3 is 15 residues long. Germline values: CDR1 MNHEY, CDR2 SMNVEV (reference sequence). The CDR3: CASSPWTSGSDEQYF.

Frequency places this clonotype as medium-sized. The chain uses TRBV5-1 and TRBJ2-1; TCRdb gives TRBD2 as the D gene, but with no DNA this cannot be confirmed. CDR1 SGHRS and CDR2 YFSETQ come from the germline V gene. The CDR3 totals 21 residues. CDR3 sequence reads: CASSMTVGQYSTSGSLDEQFF.

V and J are TRBV19 and TRBJ2-1. Looked up from germline, CDR1 is LNHDA and CDR2 is SQIVND (reference sequence). This CDR3 is 15 amino acids long. CDR3 in amino acids: CASSMTGSSYNEQFF.

Frequency places this clonotype as medium-sized. The V call is TRBV7-6, the J call TRBJ2-1. The CDR3 consists of 13 residues. Germline assignment: CDR1 SGHVS and CDR2 FNYEAQ. CDR3 sequence reads: CASSLADDNEQFF.

The chain recombines TRBV20-1 with TRBJ1-6. Germline V gives CDR1 DFQATT, CDR2 SNEGSKA (reference sequence). CDR3 length: 14 residues. This CDR3 is CSDIRAQRKSPLHF.

The chain couples TRBV15 to TRBJ2-3; TCRdb lists TRBD2, though no DNA is available to test this call. CDR1 is LNHNV, CDR2 YYDKDF, per germline (reference sequence). The CDR3 has 13 residues. Here the CDR3 reads CATSRGSPDTQYF.

The chain links TRBV19 to TRBJ1-5; there is no DNA to check the TCRdb D call of TRBD1. In germline, CDR1 is LNHDA, CDR2 SQIVND (reference sequence). This CDR3 has 20 residues. The CDR3: CASGPPPTSDGLSGNQPQHF.

V gene TRBV11-1 combines with J gene TRBJ1-1. The CDR3 contains 16 residues. Germline CDR1 SGHAT, CDR2 FQDESV (reference sequence). CDR3: CASSLVAGWGLTEAFF.

The gene calls are TRBV7-9 and TRBJ1-5. From germline, CDR1 is SEHNR and CDR2 FQNEAQ (reference sequence). CDR3 length: 12 residues. CDR3: CASSFGLGPQHF.

The V and J genes are TRBV15 and TRBJ1-6; TCRdb gives TRBD1 as the D gene, but with no DNA this cannot be confirmed. The germline gives CDR1 LNHNV, CDR2 YYDKDF (reference sequence). CDR3 length equals 15 residues. The CDR3 spells CATSTLPGQGAPLHF.